The following is a T cell receptor (beta chain) sequence with its context. Library preparation (for TCRbeta) was performed with unique molecular identifiers. One entry per CDR3 protein, called by TCRdb with MiXCR from the PCR reads. The sample holds approximately 430,000 distinct CDR3 sequences; around 16% are singletons and the top ten take 25% to 30%. The sample originates from a study of T-cell reconstitution after alpha-beta-depleted transplantation in children. CDR3 length equals 14 residues. The germline V gene encodes CDR1 ENHRY and CDR2 SYGVKD. V gave up 6 bases and J gave up 4 bases; unmatched junction bases: 8.

The clonotype comes from a boy less than two years old who had a stem cell transplant for Wiskott-Aldrich syndrome, so the T cells may come from the graft donor. The chain recombines TRBV10-3 with TRBJ1-2; TRBD1 matches at 7 bases. Specimen: PBMCs, mostly from graft donor cells, collected 360 days after TCRalphabeta/CD19-depleted stem cell transplant. The CDR3 sequence is CAIRRQGVGYGYTF. The CDR3 bases are TGTGCCATCAGGCGACAGGGCGTGGGCTATGGCTACACCTTC.